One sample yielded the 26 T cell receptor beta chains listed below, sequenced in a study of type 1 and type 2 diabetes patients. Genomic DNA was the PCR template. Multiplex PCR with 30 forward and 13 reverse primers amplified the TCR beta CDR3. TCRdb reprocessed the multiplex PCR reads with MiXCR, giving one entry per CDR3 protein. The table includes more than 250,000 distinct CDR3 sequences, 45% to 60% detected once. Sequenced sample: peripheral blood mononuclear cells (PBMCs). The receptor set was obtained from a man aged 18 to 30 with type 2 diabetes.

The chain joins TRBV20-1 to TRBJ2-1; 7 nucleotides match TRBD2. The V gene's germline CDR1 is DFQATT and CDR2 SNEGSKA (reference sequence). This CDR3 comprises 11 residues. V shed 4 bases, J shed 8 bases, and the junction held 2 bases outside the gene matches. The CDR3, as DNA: TGCAGTGCTACTAGCGGTCATGAGCAGTTCTTC. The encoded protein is CSATSGHEQFF.

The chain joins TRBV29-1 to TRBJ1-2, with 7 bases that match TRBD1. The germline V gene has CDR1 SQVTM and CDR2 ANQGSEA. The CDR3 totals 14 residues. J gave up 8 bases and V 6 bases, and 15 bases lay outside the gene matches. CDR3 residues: CSVLTGINSYGYTF. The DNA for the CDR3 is TGCAGCGTGTTGACAGGGATTAATTCGTACGGCTACACCTTC.

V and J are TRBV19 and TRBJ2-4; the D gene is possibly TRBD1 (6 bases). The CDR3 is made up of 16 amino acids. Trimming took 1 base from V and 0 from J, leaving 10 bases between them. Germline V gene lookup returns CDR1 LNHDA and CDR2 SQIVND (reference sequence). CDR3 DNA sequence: TGTGCCAGTAGTATAGCGGACAGACTAGCCAAAAACATTCAGTACTTC. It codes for CASSIADRLAKNIQYF.

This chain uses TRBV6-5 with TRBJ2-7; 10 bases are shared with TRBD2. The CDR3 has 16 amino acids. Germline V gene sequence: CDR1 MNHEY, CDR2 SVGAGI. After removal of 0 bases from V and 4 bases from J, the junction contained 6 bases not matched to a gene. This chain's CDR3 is CASSYSPSGRAYEQYF. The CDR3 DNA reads TGTGCCAGCAGTTACTCCCCTAGCGGGAGAGCTTACGAGCAGTACTTC.

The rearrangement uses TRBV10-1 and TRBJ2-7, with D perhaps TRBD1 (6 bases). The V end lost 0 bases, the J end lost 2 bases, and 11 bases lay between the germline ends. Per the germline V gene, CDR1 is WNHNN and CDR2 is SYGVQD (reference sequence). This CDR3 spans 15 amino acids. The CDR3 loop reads CASSESTGYPYEQYF. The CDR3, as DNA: TGCGCCAGCAGTGAGTCGACAGGTTACCCCTACGAGCAGTACTTC.

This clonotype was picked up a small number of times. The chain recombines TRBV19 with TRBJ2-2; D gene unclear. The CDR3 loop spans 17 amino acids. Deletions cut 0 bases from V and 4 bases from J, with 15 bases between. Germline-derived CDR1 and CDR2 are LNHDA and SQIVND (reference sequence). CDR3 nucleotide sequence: TGTGCCAGTAGTATAGAGATCCGAACACAAGCCACCGGGGAGCTGTTTTTT. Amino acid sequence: CASSIEIRTQATGELFF.

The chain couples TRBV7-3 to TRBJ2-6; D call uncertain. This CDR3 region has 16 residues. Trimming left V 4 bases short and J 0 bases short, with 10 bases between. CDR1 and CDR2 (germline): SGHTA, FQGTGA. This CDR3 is CASSSSTFSGANVLTF. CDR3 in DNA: TGTGCCAGCAGCTCTTCGACTTTCTCTGGGGCCAACGTCCTGACTTTC.

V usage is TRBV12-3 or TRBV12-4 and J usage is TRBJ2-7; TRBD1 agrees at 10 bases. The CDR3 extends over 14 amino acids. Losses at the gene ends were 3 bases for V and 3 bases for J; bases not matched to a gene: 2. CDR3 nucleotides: TGTGCCAGCAGTTTGGGGGACAGGGGCTACGAGCAGTACTTC. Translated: CASSLGDRGYEQYF.

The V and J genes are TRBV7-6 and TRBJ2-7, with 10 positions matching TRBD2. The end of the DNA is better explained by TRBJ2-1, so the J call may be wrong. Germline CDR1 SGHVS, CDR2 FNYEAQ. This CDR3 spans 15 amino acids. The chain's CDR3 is CASSLEALAGHEQFF. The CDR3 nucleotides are TGTGCCAGCAGTCTAGAGGCACTAGCGGGGCATGAGCAGTTCTTC.

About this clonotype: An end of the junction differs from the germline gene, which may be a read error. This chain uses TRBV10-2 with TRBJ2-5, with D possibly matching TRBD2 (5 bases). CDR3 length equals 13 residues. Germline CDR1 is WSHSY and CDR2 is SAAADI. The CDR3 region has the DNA TGCGCCAGCAGTGTTGCGGGCCAAGGGACCCAGTACTTC. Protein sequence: CASSVAGQGTQYF.

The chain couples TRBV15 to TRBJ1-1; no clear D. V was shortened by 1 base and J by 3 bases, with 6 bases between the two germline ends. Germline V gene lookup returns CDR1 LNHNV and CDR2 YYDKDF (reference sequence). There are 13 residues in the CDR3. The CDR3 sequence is CATSRVDYTEAFF. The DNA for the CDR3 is TGTGCCACCAGCAGAGTTGATTACACTGAAGCTTTCTTT.

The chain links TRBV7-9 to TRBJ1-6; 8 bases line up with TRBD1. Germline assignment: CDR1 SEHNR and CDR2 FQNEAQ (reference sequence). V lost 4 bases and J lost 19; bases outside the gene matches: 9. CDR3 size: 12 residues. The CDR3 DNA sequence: TGTGCCAGCAGCTATAAGACAGGGGAGGTTCACTTT. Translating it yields CASSYKTGEVHF.

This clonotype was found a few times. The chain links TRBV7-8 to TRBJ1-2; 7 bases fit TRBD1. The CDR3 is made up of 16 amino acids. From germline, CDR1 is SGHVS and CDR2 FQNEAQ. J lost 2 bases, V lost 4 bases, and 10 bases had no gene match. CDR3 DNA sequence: TGTGCCAGCAGCTCCAGACAGGGCCCGATCAACTATGGCTACACCTTC. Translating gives CASSSRQGPINYGYTF.

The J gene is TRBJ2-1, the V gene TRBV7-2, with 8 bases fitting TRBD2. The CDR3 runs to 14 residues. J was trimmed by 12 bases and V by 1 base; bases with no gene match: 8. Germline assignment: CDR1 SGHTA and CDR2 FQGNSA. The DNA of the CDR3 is TGTGCCAGCAGCTTAGACTCTGGACTAGCATGGCAGTTCTTC. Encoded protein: CASSLDSGLAWQFF.

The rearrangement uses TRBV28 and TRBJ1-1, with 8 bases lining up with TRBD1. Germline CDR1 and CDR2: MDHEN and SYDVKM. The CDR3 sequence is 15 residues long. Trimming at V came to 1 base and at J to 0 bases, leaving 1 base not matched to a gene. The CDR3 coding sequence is TGTGCCAGCAGTTTATTGGGACAGGTGAACACTGAAGCTTTCTTT. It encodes CASSLLGQVNTEAFF.

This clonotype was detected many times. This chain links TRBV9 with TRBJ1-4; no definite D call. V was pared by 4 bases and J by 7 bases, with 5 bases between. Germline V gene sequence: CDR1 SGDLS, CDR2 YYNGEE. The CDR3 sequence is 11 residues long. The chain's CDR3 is CASSSPEKLFF. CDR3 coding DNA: TGTGCCAGCAGCTCACCTGAAAAACTGTTTTTT.

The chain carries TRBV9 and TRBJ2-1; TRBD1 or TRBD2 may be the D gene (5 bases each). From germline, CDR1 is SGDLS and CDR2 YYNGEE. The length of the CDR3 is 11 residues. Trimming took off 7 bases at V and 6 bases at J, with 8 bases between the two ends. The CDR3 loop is CASGTRNEQFF. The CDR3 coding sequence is TGTGCCAGCGGGACGCGCAATGAGCAGTTCTTC.

The CDR3, as DNA: TGTGCCAGCAGTTTGGCACACACCGGGACAGACGTCTCTGGGGCCAACGTCCTGACTTTC. Residues: CASSLAHTGTDVSGANVLTF. The rearrangement uses TRBV6-2 or TRBV6-3 and TRBJ2-6; 7 bases are shared with TRBD1. The CDR3 is 20 residues long. Germline values: CDR1 MNHEY, CDR2 SVGEGT. J gave up 0 bases and V 4 bases, and 15 bases lay outside the gene matches.

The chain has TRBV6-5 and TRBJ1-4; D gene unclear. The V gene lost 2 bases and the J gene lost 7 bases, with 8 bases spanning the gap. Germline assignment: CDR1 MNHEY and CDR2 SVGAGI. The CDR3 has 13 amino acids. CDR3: CASSYGSGEKLFF. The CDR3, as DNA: TGTGCCAGCAGTTACGGGTCTGGTGAAAAACTGTTTTTT.

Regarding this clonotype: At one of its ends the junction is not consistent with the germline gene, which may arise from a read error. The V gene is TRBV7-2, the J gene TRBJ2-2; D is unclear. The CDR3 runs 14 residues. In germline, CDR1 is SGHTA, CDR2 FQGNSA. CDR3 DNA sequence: TGTGCCAACAGCCAATCCCCGAACGCCGGGGAGCTGTTTTTT. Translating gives CANSQSPNAGELFF.

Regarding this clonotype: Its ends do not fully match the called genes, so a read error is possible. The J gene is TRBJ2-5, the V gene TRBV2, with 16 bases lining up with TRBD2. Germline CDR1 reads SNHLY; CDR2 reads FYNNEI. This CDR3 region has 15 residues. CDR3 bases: TGTGCCTGCAGCGGGACTAGCGGGAGGGGGGAGACCCAGTACTTC. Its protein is CACSGTSGRGETQYF.

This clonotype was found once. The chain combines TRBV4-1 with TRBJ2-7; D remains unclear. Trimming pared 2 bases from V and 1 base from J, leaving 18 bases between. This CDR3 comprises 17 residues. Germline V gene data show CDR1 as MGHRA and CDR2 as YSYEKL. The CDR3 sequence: CASSQRRDPGTSYEQYF. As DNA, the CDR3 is TGCGCCAGCAGCCAAAGGAGAGATCCAGGTACATCCTACGAGCAGTACTTC.

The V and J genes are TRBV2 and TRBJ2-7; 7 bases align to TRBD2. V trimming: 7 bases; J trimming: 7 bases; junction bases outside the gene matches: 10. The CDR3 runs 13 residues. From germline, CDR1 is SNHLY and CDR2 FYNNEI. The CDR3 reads CASNVGRAGEQYF. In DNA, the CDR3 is TGTGCCAGCAACGTGGGGAGGGCGGGTGAGCAGTACTTC.

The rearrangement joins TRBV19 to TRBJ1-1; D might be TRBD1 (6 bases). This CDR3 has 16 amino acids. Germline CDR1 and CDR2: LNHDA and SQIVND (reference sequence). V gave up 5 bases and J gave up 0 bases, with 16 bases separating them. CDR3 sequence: CASSGEGGLLNTEAFF. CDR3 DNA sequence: TGTGCCAGTAGTGGAGAGGGGGGGTTGCTGAACACTGAAGCTTTCTTT.

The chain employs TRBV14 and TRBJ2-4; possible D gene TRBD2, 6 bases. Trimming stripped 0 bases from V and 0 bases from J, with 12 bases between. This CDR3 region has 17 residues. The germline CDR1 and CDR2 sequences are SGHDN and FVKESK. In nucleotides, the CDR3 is TGTGCCAGCAGCCAAGAGGGAGGAGGTTTAGCCAAAAACATTCAGTACTTC. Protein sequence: CASSQEGGGLAKNIQYF.

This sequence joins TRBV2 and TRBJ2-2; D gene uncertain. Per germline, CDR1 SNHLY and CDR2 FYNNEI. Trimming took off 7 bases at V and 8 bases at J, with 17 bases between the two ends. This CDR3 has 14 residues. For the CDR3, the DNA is TGTGCCAGCATCTCAAGCTGGGTTATTGGGGAGCTGTTTTTT. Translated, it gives CASISSWVIGELFF.